A single T cell receptor (beta chain) is shown here with its context. Its antigen remains unknown. The germline V gene encodes CDR1 SGHRS and CDR2 YFSETQ. Trimming removed 3 bases from V and 0 bases from J, with 5 bases in between. The length of the CDR3 is 13 residues. The data belong to a study of cytomegalovirus exposure and HLA in healthy donors. Study observations and caveats: Clonal expansion, a later analysis showed, was greater in HLA-associated TCR beta chains than in equally common others. Among the most significant clusters, several appeared linked to common viral pathogens in a later analysis.

The PCR made use of 60 Vbeta and 13 Jbeta primers. Profiling relied on immunoSEQ multiplex PCR, and the TCRdb table lists in-frame clones only, not all of them. The table has about 100,000 clones, around 76% seen once; the top ten hold less than 9%. The genes are TRBV5-1 and TRBJ2-3; D is unresolved. The clonotype comes from a man in his forties in good health and CMV-seropositive. What was sequenced was PBMCs. CDR3: CASSSTSTDTQYF. CDR3 bases: TGCGCCAGCAGCTCAACTAGCACAGATACGCAGTATTTT.